Sequencing of this TCR beta chain was carried out in a study of vaccination and CD4 T cells after COVID-19. Whole-study context: Among convalescent patients, a few were sampled at day 14 and at days 161 to 241 post-vaccination. Spike peptides, overlapping and drawn from SARS-CoV-2, HCoV-NL63, HCoV-OC43 and HCoV-229E, were used to stimulate cells.

Sequence data for DNA of cultured CD4+ T cells were generated by the Oncomine TCR Beta short-read assay. TCRdb re-analysed the PCR reads in MiXCR, keeping a single row per CDR3 protein. Of approximately 22,000 distinct CDR3 sequences listed, roughly 40% are singletons. Time point noted: late sampling 161 to 241 days after vaccination in three convalescent patients. Treatment of the sample: roughly 10-day PBMC culture with coronavirus spike peptide pools or control peptides (ViraFEST assay). Between the trimmed V and J ends, which lost 7 bases and 1 base, there was a span of 10 bases. CDR1 is DFQATT, CDR2 SNEGSKA, per germline (reference sequence). The length of the CDR3 is 13 residues. Worth noting for this clonotype: Its target is not known.

This material consisted of CD4+ T cells from blood, cultured in vitro, taken about 7 months after SARS-CoV-2 vaccination. This clonotype was obtained from a human donor who had recovered from COVID-19. The rearrangement uses TRBV20-1 and TRBJ2-2; D unresolved. The CDR3, as DNA: TGCAGTGTCCCGACGGGGAACACCGGGGAGCTGTTTTTT. This sequence encodes CSVPTGNTGELFF.